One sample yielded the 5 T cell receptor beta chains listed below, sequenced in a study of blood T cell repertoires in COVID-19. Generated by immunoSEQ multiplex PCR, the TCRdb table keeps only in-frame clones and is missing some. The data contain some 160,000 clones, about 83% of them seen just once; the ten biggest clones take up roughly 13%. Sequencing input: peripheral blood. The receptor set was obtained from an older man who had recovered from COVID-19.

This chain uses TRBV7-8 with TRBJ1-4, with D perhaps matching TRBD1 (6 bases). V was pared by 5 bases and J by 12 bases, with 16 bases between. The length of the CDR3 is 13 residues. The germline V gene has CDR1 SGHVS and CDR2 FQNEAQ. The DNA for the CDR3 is TGTGCCAGCAGCCAGAGGGAACAGGGCCAACTGTTTTTT. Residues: CASSQREQGQLFF.

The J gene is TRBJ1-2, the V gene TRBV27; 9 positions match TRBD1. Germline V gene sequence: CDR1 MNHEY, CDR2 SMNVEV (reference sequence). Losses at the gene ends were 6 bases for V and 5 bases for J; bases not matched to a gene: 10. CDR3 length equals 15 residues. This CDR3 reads CASSTTGTGRYGYTF. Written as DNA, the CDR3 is TGTGCCAGCAGCACCACCGGGACAGGGAGATATGGCTACACCTTC.

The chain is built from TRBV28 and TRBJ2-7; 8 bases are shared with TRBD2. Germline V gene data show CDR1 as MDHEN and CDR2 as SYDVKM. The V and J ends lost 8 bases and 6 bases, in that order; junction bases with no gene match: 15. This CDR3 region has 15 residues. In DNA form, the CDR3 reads TGTGCCAGCTCACTTTCGGGGGGGCCGGCTCGCGAGCAGTACTTC. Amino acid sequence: CASSLSGGPAREQYF.

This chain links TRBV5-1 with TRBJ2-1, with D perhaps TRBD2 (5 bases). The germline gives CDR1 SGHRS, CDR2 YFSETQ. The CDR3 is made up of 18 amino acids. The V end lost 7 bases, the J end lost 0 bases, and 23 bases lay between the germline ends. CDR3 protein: CASAYLNIARGSYNEQFF. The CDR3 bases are TGCGCCAGCGCTTACCTTAATATAGCGCGAGGCTCCTACAATGAGCAGTTCTTC.

This CDR3 is CASSSGAREQYF. DNA of the CDR3: TGTGCCAGCAGTTCCGGAGCCCGGGAGCAGTACTTC. The chain joins TRBV6-5 to TRBJ2-7; D is unresolved. Germline-derived CDR1 and CDR2 are MNHEY and SVGAGI. Trimming stripped 4 bases from V and 7 bases from J, with 11 bases between. CDR3 size: 12 residues.